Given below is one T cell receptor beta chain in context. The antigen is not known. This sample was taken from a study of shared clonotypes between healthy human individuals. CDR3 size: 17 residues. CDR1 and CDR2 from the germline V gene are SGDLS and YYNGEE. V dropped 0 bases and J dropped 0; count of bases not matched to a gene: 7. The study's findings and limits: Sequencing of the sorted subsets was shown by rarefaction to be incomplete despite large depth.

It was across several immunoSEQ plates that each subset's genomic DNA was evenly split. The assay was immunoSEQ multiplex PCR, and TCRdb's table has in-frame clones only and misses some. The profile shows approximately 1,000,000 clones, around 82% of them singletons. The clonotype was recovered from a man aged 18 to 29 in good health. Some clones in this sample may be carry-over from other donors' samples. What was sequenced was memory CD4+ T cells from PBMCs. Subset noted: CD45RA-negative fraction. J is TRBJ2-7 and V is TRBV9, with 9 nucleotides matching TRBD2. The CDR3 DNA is TGTGCCAGCAGCGTAGAGGGAGGTAGCGGGAGCTCCTACGAGCAGTACTTC. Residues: CASSVEGGSGSSYEQYF.